This TCR beta chain derives from a study of follicular helper T cells after annual influenza vaccination. General observations from the study: ICOS-CD38- cTfh most often held earlier Day 7 ICOS+CD38+ clones.

Per the germline V gene, CDR1 is MNHNS and CDR2 is SASEGT. After removal of 5 bases from V and 2 bases from J, the junction contained 5 bases not matched to a gene. The CDR3 contains 15 residues. This clone was counted a few times. Its antigen is undetermined. The table came from immunoSEQ multiplex PCR; TCRdb's copy has only in-frame clones and leaves some out. The sample shows about 27,000 clones, roughly 80% of them seen only once. Time point given: 2014-2015 season, pre-vaccination. Between roughly 35 and 100 mL of blood was drawn per time point. The sequencing used CXCR5+ CD38- circulating T follicular helper cells from blood, collected on the day of influenza vaccination. Subset specified: circulating Tfh, non-naive CD4+CXCR5+PD-1+ (ICOS+CD38+ or ICOS-CD38-). The chain joins TRBV6-1 to TRBJ2-7, with TRBD1 matching 11 bases. The clonotype comes from an adult who received the influenza vaccine. The CDR3 is CASSIQGQGAYEQYF. Here the CDR3 DNA reads TGTGCCAGCAGTATACAGGGACAGGGGGCCTACGAGCAGTACTTC.